Given below is one TCR beta chain in context. Trimming cost V 2 bases and J 8 bases; bases outside gene matches: 10. The germline CDR1 and CDR2 sequences are MRHNA and SNTAGT. This CDR3 spans 15 amino acids. Libraries were prepared by immunoSEQ multiplex PCR; TCRdb keeps only in-frame clonotypes and omits some of them. This table has some 97,000 clones, 90% appearing once. This sample was included in a study of OX40 agonist ivuxolimab in advanced cancers. This TCR derives from an adult with an advanced solid tumor such as melanoma, head and neck, liver or kidney cancer. J is TRBJ1-2 and V is TRBV6-4, with 8 bases identical to TRBD1. The sample consisted of CD4+ or CD8+ T cells sorted from blood, taken in a trial of the OX40 agonist ivuxolimab. CDR3 protein: CASSDLAGGAGGYTF. The CDR3 coding sequence is TGTGCCAGCAGTGACCTGGCAGGGGGCGCAGGGGGCTACACCTTC.